The T cell receptor (beta chain) described here comes from a study of cytomegalovirus exposure and HLA in healthy donors. CDR1 is GTSNPN, CDR2 SVGIG, per germline (reference sequence). The CDR3 is made up of 15 amino acids. V gave up 5 bases and J gave up 4 bases, with 18 bases separating them. The primer mix had 60 Vbeta and 13 Jbeta primers. Profiled with immunoSEQ multiplex PCR; TCRdb holds only in-frame clones, not every one. The table includes fewer than 350,000 clones, 80% to 90% detected once. The sample taken for sequencing was PBMCs. The sequence came from a woman in her late teens or twenties in good health and CMV-seronegative. The V gene is TRBV30, the J gene TRBJ1-3, with D maybe TRBD1 (5 bases). DNA of the CDR3: TGTGCCTGGCATCCCCCAGGGATGGGCGGAAACACCATATATTTT. Translating it yields CAWHPPGMGGNTIYF. Supplemented by reference TRBV30 and TRBJ1-3, the full variable domain reads SQTIHQWPATLVQPVGSPLSLECTVEGTSNPNLYWYRQAAGRGLQLLFYSVGIGQISSEVPQNLSASRPQDRQFILSSKKLLLSDSGFYLCAWHPPGMGGNTIYFGEGSWLTVV.